This paragraph covers one TCR beta chain sequence. Its antigen is not identified. Trimming took 9 bases from V and 1 from J; bases not matched to a gene: 10. The CDR3 covers 15 residues. Germline V lookup: CDR1 ENHRY, CDR2 SYGVKD. This entry comes from a study of cytomegalovirus exposure and HLA in healthy donors. Study outcomes and limitations: Later analysis identified a missense DCLRE1C variant that was linked to TCR beta V- and J-gene trimming.

PCR involved 60 Vbeta and 13 Jbeta primers. Here immunoSEQ multiplex PCR was the method, and the copy in TCRdb shows in-frame clones only, minus some. The sample includes 55,000 to 80,000 clones, approximately 71% of them seen just once. Sample: PBMCs. The sequence came from a man between 60 and 70 years old in good health and CMV-seropositive. The genes are TRBV10-3 and TRBJ1-1, with TRBD1 identical over 8 bases. The CDR3 here is CAIKEPGQANTEAFF. CDR3 sequence (DNA): TGTGCCATAAAAGAACCGGGACAGGCGAACACTGAAGCTTTCTTT.